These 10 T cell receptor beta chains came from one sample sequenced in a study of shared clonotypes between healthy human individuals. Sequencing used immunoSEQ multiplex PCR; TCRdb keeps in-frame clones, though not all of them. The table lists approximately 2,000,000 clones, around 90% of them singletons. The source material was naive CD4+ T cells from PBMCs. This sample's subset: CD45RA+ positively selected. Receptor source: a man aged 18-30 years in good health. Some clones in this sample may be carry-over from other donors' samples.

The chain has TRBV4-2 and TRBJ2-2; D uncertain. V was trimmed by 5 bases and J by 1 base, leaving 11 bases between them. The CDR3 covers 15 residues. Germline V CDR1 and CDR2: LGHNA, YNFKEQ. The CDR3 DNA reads TGTGCCAGCAGCGAAAACGTCCAGAACACCGGGGAGCTGTTTTTT. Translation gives CASSENVQNTGELFF.

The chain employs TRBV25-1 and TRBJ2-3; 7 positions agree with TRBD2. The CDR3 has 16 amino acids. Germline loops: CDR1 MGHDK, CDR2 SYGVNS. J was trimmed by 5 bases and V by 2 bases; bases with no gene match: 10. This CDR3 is CASSESRGRAGDTQYF. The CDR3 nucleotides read TGTGCCAGCAGTGAAAGTAGAGGGAGGGCGGGAGATACGCAGTATTTT.

This chain's CDR3 is CASSIDRVWRTGELFF. CDR3 in DNA: TGTGCCAGCAGCATAGACAGGGTCTGGAGGACCGGGGAGCTGTTTTTT. The gene calls are TRBV2 and TRBJ2-2; 7 bases line up with TRBD1. CDR3 length: 16 amino acids. Germline assignment: CDR1 SNHLY and CDR2 FYNNEI. J gave up 5 bases and V 6 bases, and 12 bases lay outside the gene matches.

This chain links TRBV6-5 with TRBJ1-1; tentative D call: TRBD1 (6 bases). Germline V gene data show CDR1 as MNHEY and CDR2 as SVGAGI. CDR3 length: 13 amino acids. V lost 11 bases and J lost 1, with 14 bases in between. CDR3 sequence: CAAWGGQNTEAFF. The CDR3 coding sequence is TGTGCCGCATGGGGGGGGCAGAACACTGAAGCTTTCTTT.

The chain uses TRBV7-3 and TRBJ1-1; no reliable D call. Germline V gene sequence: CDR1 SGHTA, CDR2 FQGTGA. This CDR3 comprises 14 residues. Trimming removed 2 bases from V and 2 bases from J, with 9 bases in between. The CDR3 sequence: CASSLGGTNTEAFF. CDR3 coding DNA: TGTGCCAGCAGCTTAGGAGGCACAAACACTGAAGCTTTCTTT.

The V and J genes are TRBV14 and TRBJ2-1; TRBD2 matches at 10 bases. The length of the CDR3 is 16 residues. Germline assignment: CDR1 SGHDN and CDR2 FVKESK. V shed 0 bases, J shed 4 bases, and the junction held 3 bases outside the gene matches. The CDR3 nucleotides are TGTGCCAGCAGCCAAGAGGGACTAGCGAAGTACAATGAGCAGTTCTTC. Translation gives CASSQEGLAKYNEQFF.

CDR3 sequence reads: CASSLTSHEAFF. For the CDR3, the DNA is TGTGCCAGCAGCCTGACGAGCCACGAAGCTTTCTTT. The V gene is TRBV11-2, the J gene TRBJ1-1, with no clear D. CDR1 and CDR2 from the germline V gene are SGHAT and FQNNGV. With 5 bases removed from V and 8 bases from J, the gap between germline ends came to 12 bases. CDR3 length: 12 amino acids. Looking up the rest from reference TRBV11-2 and TRBJ1-1 gives the full variable domain: EAGVAQSPRYKIIEKRQSVAFWCNPISGHATLYWYQQILGQGPKLLIQFQNNGVVDDSQLPKDRFSAERLKGVDSTLKIQPAKLEDSAVYLCASSLTSHEAFFGQGTRLTVV.

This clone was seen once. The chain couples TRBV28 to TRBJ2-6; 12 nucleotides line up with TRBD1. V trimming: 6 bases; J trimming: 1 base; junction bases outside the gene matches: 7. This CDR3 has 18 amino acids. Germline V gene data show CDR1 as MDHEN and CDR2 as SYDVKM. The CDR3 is CASRGRDRGLSGANVLTF. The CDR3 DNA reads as TGTGCCAGCAGGGGTAGGGACAGGGGGCTGTCTGGGGCCAACGTCCTGACTTTC.

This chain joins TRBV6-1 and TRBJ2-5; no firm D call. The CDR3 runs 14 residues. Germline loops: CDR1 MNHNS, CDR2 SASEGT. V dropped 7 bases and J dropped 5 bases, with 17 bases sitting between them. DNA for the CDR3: TGTGCCAGCACCCGCCAGCGCGCGCGGGAGACCCAGTACTTC. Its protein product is CASTRQRARETQYF.

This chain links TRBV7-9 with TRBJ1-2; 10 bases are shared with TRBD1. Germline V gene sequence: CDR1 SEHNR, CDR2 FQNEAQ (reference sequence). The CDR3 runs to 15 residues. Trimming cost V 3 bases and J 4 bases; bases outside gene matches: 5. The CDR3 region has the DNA TGTGCCAGCAGCTTGCAGACAGGGGGCGGCTATGGCTACACCTTC. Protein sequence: CASSLQTGGGYGYTF.